This T cell receptor beta chain was recorded in a study of OX40 agonist ivuxolimab in advanced cancers. Overall study context: Among those enrolled, mean age was approximately 62 years (range about 23 to 79) and 82.7% were male.

TCRdb's copy holds only in-frame clones and misses some; the assay was immunoSEQ multiplex PCR. Of about 68,000 clones listed, about 90% are singletons. Sampling of blood occurred at baseline, cycle 4 day 1, and cycle 7 day 1. J gave up 11 bases and V 4 bases, and 10 bases lay outside the gene matches. This CDR3 contains 13 residues. CDR1 SGHNT and CDR2 YENEEA come from the germline V gene. This chain joins TRBV11-3 and TRBJ1-1, with TRBD1 identical over 7 bases. The sequence was obtained from an adult with an advanced solid tumor such as melanoma, head and neck, liver or kidney cancer. The material sequenced was CD4+ or CD8+ T cells sorted from blood, taken in a trial of the OX40 agonist ivuxolimab. For the CDR3, the DNA is TGTGCCAGCAGCTCTCGTGGCCAGGGGGAGGCTTTCTTT. This sequence encodes CASSSRGQGEAFF.